These T cell receptor beta chains were read from a single sample in a study of post-analysis software for immune sequencing data. TCRdb independently ran MiXCR on the PCR reads; one entry per CDR3 protein. The sample yields about 620,000 distinct CDR3 sequences, 44% seen once. What was sequenced was blood. The receptor set was obtained from a girl aged 5-17 years with multiple sclerosis. Both conserved end residues are part of each CDR3. The D gene is left open where the match is weak. The size entry is marked missing in some rows and otherwise reads once, few, many or a size class.

D: -; V: TRBV5-1; length: 16; J: TRBJ2-4; size: -; DNA: TGCGCCAGCAGCTTGGGCGACAGGTTAGCCAAAAACATTCAGTACTTC; CDR3: CASSLGDRLAKNIQYF
D: -; V: TRBV5-5; length: 15; J: TRBJ1-4; size: -; DNA: TGTGCCAGCAGCGTACCTGATAGGGTGGATGAAAAACTGTTTTTT; CDR3: CASSVPDRVDEKLFF
D: TRBD2; V: TRBV5-1; length: 14; J: TRBJ2-3; size: -; DNA: TGCGCCAGCAGTAGCGGGATGGGGACAGATACGCAGTATTTT; CDR3: CASSSGMGTDTQYF
D: -; V: TRBV29-1; length: 11; J: TRBJ2-5; size: few; DNA: TGCAGCCCAAGGAGGGGGGAGACCCAGTACTTC; CDR3: CSPRRGETQYF
D: TRBD1; V: TRBV5-5; length: 15; J: TRBJ2-1; size: -; DNA: TGTGCCAGCAGCCCTGAGGGACAGGGCGGAGAAGAGCGGTTCTTC; CDR3: CASSPEGQGGEERFF
D: TRBD1; V: TRBV9; length: 17; J: TRBJ2-1; size: once; DNA: TGTGCCAGCAGCGTAGCCGTTCTTCCGGGACAGGGTAATGAGCAGTTCTTC; CDR3: CASSVAVLPGQGNEQFF
D: -; V: TRBV20-1; length: 10; J: TRBJ2-1; size: -; DNA: TGCAGTGCGACTCAGGGAGAACAGTTCTTC; CDR3: CSATQGEQFF
D: -; V: TRBV20-1; length: 15; J: TRBJ1-2; size: -; DNA: TGCAGTGCTAGTCCCTCCGGGGGCGCCGGCTATGGCTACACCTTC; CDR3: CSASPSGGAGYGYTF
D: -; V: TRBV10-1; length: 15; J: TRBJ2-1; size: few; DNA: TGCGCCAGCAGTGAGAATCTTGGCGCAAACAATGAGCAGTTCTTC; CDR3: CASSENLGANNEQFF
D: TRBD2; V: TRBV5-1; length: 16; J: TRBJ2-2; size: -; DNA: TGCGCCAGCAGCCCCTGGACTAGCGGTAGCACCGGGGAGCTGTTTTTT; CDR3: CASSPWTSGSTGELFF
D: -; V: TRBV20-1; length: 16; J: TRBJ2-7; size: few; DNA: TGCAGTGCTAGAGGACGGGTAGGGGCCCAAGGTTACGAGCAGTACTTC; CDR3: CSARGRVGAQGYEQYF
D: TRBD1; V: TRBV9; length: 18; J: TRBJ1-1; size: -; DNA: TGTGCCAGCAGCGAGGGGACAGGGGATTTAGAATGGATTACTGAAGCTTTCTTT; CDR3: CASSEGTGDLEWITEAFF
D: -; V: TRBV6-5; length: 13; J: TRBJ1-5; size: few; DNA: TGTGCCAGCAGTTATGACGGCAATCAGCCCCAGCATTTT; CDR3: CASSYDGNQPQHF
D: TRBD2; V: TRBV7-9; length: 15; J: TRBJ2-1; size: -; DNA: TGTGCCGGCAGCTTAGGGACTAGCGGGAGAAATGAGCAGTTCTTC; CDR3: CAGSLGTSGRNEQFF
D: -; V: TRBV7-9; length: 17; J: TRBJ2-3; size: -; DNA: TGTGCCAGCAGCCTAACCCTGGCGGGTTTCCACACAGATACGCAGTATTTT; CDR3: CASSLTLAGFHTDTQYF
D: TRBD2; V: TRBV12-3/TRBV12-4; length: 15; J: TRBJ2-5; size: -; DNA: TGTGCCAGCAGTTTATTCGGGAGGGTCCAAGAGACCCAGTACTTC; CDR3: CASSLFGRVQETQYF
D: TRBD1; V: TRBV20-1; length: 14; J: TRBJ2-1; size: -; DNA: TGCAGTGCTTTTGGGGACAGCCCCCGGACTGAGCAGTTCTTC; CDR3: CSAFGDSPRTEQFF
D: -; V: TRBV9; length: 15; J: TRBJ2-7; size: -; DNA: TGTGCCAGCAGCGTATCCGGAGATACCTTCTACGAGCAGTACTTC; CDR3: CASSVSGDTFYEQYF
D: -; V: TRBV6-2/TRBV6-3; length: 15; J: TRBJ2-7; size: many; DNA: TGTGCCAGCAGCCCAGACAGGTTGACTCGGAACGAGCAGTACTTC; CDR3: CASSPDRLTRNEQYF
D: TRBD2; V: TRBV7-8; length: 14; J: TRBJ2-5; size: -; DNA: TGTGCCAGTCACCGACTAGCGGGACAAGAGACCCAGTACTTC; CDR3: CASHRLAGQETQYF
D: -; V: TRBV20-1; length: 10; J: TRBJ2-5; size: -; DNA: TGCAGTGCCGCTGAGGAGACCCAGTACTTC; CDR3: CSAAEETQYF
D: -; V: TRBV12-3/TRBV12-4; length: 15; J: TRBJ2-1; size: -; DNA: TGTGCCAGCACCCCTCCTATCCTAGCGAGGAATGAGCAGTTCTTC; CDR3: CASTPPILARNEQFF
D: -; V: TRBV15; length: 16; J: TRBJ1-5; size: -; DNA: TGTGCCACCAGCAGAGTTGTCGGCTTGAGCAATCAGCCCCAGCATTTT; CDR3: CATSRVVGLSNQPQHF
D: TRBD1; V: TRBV29-1; length: 14; J: TRBJ2-7; size: few; DNA: TGCAGCGTGGGAGACAGGGGATTGGACTACGAGCAGTACTTC; CDR3: CSVGDRGLDYEQYF
D: TRBD1; V: TRBV10-3; length: 14; J: TRBJ1-4; size: -; DNA: TGTGCCATCAGAGAACAGGGGGCTGGGGAAAAACTGTTTTTT; CDR3: CAIREQGAGEKLFF
D: TRBD2; V: TRBV3-1; length: 16; J: TRBJ2-7; size: -; DNA: TGTGCCAGCAGCCAGCAACTCGGGACTAGACCCTACGAGCAGTACTTC; CDR3: CASSQQLGTRPYEQYF
D: TRBD2; V: TRBV12-3/TRBV12-4; length: 15; J: TRBJ2-1; size: once; DNA: TGTGCCAGCAGCTCAGCGGGGTCAGGGAGCGATGAGCAGTTCTTC; CDR3: CASSSAGSGSDEQFF
D: -; V: TRBV4-1; length: 14; J: TRBJ2-5; size: -; DNA: TGCGCCAGCAGCCCTTGGACGGTCCAAGAGACCCAGTACTTC; CDR3: CASSPWTVQETQYF
D: -; V: TRBV7-3; length: 13; J: TRBJ2-3; size: once; DNA: TGTGCCGGCAGCTCTTCGATCCCAGATACGCAGTATTTT; CDR3: CAGSSSIPDTQYF
D: -; V: TRBV27; length: 10; J: TRBJ2-7; size: -; DNA: TGTGCCAGCGAGCCCTACGAGCAGTACTTC; CDR3: CASEPYEQYF
D: -; V: TRBV29-1; length: 14; J: TRBJ1-2; size: few; DNA: TGCAGCGTTGAAGGGGTCCCAAGACCTTATGGCTACACCTTC; CDR3: CSVEGVPRPYGYTF
D: -; V: TRBV12-3/TRBV12-4; length: 15; J: TRBJ1-5; size: few; DNA: TGTGCCAGCAGCCGCTCAGGGGTTTTAGGGCAGCCCCAGCATTTT; CDR3: CASSRSGVLGQPQHF
D: TRBD2; V: TRBV5-1; length: 19; J: TRBJ2-1; size: -; DNA: TGCGCCAGCAGCTTGCCGACTAGCGGGTCTCTGAGCTCCTACAATGAGCAGTTCTTC; CDR3: CASSLPTSGSLSSYNEQFF
D: -; V: TRBV2; length: 14; J: TRBJ1-5; size: -; DNA: TGTGCCAGCAGAGTGGACATCCGCAATCAGCCCCAGCATTTT; CDR3: CASRVDIRNQPQHF
D: -; V: TRBV9; length: 15; J: TRBJ2-7; size: many; DNA: TGTGCCAGCAGCGTAGAGTCGGGACTCACCTACGAGCAGTACTTC; CDR3: CASSVESGLTYEQYF
D: -; V: TRBV13; length: 14; J: TRBJ1-2; size: few; DNA: TGTGCCAGCAGCTTTAACAGGGATAACTATGGCTACACCTTC; CDR3: CASSFNRDNYGYTF
D: -; V: TRBV5-6; length: 16; J: TRBJ2-4; size: few; DNA: TGTGCCAGCAGCTACCCCAGGGATGGAGGTCAAAACATTCAGTACTTC; CDR3: CASSYPRDGGQNIQYF
D: -; V: TRBV11-2; length: 14; J: TRBJ1-1; size: few; DNA: TGTGCCAGCAGCTTAGCAGGAAACGCCGTCGGAGCTTTCTTT; CDR3: CASSLAGNAVGAFF